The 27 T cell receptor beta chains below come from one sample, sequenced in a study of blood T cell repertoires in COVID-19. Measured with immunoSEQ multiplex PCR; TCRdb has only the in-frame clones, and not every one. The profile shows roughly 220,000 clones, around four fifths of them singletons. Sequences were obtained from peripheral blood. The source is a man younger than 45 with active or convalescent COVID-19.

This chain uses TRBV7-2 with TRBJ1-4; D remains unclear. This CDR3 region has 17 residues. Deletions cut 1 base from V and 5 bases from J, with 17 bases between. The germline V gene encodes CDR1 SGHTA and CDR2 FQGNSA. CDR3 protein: CASSLDVSAGRNEKLFF. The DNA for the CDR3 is TGTGCCAGCAGCTTAGATGTATCGGCAGGAAGAAATGAAAAACTGTTTTTT.

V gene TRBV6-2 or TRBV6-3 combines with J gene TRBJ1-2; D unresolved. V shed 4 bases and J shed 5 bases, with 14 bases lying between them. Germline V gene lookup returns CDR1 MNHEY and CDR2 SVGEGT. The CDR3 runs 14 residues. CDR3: CASSSRSGGYGYTF. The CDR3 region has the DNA TGTGCCAGCAGTTCCCGCTCGGGAGGTTATGGCTACACCTTC.

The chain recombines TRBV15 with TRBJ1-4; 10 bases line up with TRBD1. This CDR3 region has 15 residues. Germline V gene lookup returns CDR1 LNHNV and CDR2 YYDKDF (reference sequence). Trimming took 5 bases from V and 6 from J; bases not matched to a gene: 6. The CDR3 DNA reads TGTGCCACCAGCTTGCCGGGGACAGGGGATGAAAAACTGTTTTTT. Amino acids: CATSLPGTGDEKLFF.

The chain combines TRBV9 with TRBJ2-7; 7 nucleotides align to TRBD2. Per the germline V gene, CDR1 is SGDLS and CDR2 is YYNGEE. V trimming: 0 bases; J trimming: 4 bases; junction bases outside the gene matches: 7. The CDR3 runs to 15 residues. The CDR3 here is CASSVDGGTGYEQYF. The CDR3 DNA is TGTGCCAGCAGCGTAGACGGGGGGACGGGATACGAGCAGTACTTC.

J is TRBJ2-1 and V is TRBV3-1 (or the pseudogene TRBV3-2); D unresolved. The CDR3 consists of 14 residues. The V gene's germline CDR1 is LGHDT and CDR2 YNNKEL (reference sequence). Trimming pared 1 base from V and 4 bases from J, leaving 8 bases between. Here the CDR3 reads CASSQVLRYNEQFF. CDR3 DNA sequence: TGTGCCAGCAGCCAAGTACTAAGGTACAATGAGCAGTTCTTC.

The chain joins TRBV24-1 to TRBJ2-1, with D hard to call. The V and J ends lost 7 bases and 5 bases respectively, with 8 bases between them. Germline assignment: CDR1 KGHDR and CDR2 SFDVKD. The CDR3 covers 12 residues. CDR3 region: CATRNSNNEQFF. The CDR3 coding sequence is TGTGCCACCAGGAACAGCAACAATGAGCAGTTCTTC.

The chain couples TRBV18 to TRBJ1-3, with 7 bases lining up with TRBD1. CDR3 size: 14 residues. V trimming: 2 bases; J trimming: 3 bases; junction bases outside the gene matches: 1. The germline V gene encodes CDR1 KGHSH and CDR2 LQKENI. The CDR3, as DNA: TGTGCCAGCTCACCAGGGACAGTTGGAAACACCATATATTTT. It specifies CASSPGTVGNTIYF.

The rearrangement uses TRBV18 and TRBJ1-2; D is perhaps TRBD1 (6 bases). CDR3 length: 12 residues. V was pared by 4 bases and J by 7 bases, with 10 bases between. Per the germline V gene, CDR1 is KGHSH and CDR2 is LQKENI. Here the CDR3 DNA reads TGTGCCAGCTCACTGTCCAGGGGTGGCTACACCTTC. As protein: CASSLSRGGYTF.

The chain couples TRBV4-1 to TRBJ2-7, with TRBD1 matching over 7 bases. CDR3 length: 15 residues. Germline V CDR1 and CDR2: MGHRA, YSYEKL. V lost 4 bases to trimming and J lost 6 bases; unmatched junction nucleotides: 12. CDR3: CASSLTGEFYVEQYF. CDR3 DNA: TGCGCCAGCAGCCTTACAGGGGAATTCTACGTCGAGCAGTACTTC.

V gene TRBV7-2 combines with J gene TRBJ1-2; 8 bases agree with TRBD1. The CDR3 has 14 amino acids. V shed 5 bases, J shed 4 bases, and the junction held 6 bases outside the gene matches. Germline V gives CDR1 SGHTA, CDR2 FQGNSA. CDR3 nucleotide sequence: TGTGCCAGCAGCGTTGCGACAGGGGCCTATGGCTACACCTTC. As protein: CASSVATGAYGYTF. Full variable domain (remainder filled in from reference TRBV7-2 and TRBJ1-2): GAGVSQSPSNKVTEKGKDVELRCDPISGHTALYWYRQSLGQGLEFLIYFQGNSAPDKSGLPSDRFSAERTGGSVSTLTIQRTQQEDSAVYLCASSVATGAYGYTFGSGTRLTVV.

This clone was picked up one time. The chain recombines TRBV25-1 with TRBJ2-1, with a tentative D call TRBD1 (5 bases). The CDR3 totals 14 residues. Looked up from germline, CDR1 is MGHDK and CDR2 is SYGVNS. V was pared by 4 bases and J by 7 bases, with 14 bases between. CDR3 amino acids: CASSGTRARNEQFF. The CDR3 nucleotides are TGTGCCAGCAGTGGAACCAGGGCTCGGAATGAGCAGTTCTTC.

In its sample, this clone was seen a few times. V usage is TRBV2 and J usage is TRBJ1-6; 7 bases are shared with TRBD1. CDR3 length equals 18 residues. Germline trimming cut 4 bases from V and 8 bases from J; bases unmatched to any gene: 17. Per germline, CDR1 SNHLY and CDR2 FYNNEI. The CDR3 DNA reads TGTGCCAGCAGTGGGCTCCCACCACAGGGGAAGATCGATTCACCCCTCCACTTT. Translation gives CASSGLPPQGKIDSPLHF.

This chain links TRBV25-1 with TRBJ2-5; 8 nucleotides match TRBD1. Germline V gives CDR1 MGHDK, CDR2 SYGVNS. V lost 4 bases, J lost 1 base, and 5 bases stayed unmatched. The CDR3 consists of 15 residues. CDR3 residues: CASSVSGGFQETQYF. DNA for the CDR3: TGTGCCAGCAGTGTTTCAGGGGGCTTCCAAGAGACCCAGTACTTC.

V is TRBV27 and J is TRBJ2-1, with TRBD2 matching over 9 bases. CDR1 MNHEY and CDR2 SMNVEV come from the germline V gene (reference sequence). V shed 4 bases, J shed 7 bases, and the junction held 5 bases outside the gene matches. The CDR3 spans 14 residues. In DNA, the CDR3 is TGTGCCAGCAGTTGGGCGGGAGGGCTGAATGAGCAGTTCTTC. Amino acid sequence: CASSWAGGLNEQFF.

DNA for the CDR3: TGTGCTAGCGGATCTAGGGGGCAAGAGACCCAGTACTTC. Translating gives CASGSRGQETQYF. This sequence joins TRBV7-7 and TRBJ2-5; D possibly matches TRBD1 or TRBD2 (6 bases each). This CDR3 comprises 13 residues. Germline CDR1 SSHAT, CDR2 FNYEAQ (reference sequence).

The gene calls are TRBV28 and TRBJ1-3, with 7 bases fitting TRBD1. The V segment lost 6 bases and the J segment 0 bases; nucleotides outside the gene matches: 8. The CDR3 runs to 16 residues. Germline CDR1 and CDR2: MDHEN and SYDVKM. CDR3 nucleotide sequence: TGTGCCAGCAGGAAACAGGGGATGGGCTCTGGAAACACCATATATTTT. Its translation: CASRKQGMGSGNTIYF.

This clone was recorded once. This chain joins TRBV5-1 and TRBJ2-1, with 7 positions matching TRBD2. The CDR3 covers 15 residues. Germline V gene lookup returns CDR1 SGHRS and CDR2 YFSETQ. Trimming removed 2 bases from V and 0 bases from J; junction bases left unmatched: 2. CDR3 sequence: CASSFGGGSYNEQFF. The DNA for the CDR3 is TGCGCCAGCAGCTTTGGCGGGGGCTCCTACAATGAGCAGTTCTTC.

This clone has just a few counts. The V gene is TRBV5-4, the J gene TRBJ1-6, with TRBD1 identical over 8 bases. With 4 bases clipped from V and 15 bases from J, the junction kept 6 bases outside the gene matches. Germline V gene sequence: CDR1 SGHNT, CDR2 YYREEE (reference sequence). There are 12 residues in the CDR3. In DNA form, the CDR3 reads TGTGCCAGCAGCGAGCAGGGGGCCTTCCTCCACTTT. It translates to CASSEQGAFLHF.

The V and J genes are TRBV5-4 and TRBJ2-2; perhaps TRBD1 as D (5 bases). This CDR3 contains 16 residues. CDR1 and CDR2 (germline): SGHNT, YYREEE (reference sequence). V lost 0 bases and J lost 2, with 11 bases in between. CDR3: CASSLGGQVNTGELFF. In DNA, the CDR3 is TGTGCCAGCAGCTTGGGGGGCCAGGTTAACACCGGGGAGCTGTTTTTT.

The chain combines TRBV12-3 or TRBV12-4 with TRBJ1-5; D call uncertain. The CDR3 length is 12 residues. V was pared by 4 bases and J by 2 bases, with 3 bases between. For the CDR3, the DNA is TGTGCCAGCAGTTCAGGCAATCAGCCCCAGCATTTT. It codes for CASSSGNQPQHF.

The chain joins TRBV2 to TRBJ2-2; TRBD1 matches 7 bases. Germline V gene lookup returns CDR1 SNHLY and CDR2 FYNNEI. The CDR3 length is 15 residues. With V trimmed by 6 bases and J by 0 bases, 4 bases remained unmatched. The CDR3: CASRGTDANTGELFF. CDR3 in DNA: TGTGCCAGCAGGGGGACAGACGCGAACACCGGGGAGCTGTTTTTT.

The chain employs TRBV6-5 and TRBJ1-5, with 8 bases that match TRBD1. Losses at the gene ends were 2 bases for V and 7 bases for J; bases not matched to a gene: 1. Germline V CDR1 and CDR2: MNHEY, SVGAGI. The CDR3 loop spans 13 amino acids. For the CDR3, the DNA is TGTGCCAGCAGTTACGGACAGGGCCAGCCCCAGCATTTT. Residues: CASSYGQGQPQHF.

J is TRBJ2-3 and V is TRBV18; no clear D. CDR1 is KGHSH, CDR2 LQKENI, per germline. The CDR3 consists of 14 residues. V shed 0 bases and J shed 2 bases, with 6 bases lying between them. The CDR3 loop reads CASSPPAATDTQYF. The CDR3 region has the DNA TGTGCCAGCTCACCACCGGCGGCCACAGATACGCAGTATTTT. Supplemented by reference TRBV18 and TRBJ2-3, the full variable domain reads NAGVMQNPRHLVRRRGQEARLRCSPMKGHSHVYWYRQLPEEGLKFMVYLQKENIIDESGMPKERFSAEFPKEGPSILRIQQVVRGDSAAYFCASSPPAATDTQYFGPGTRLTVL.

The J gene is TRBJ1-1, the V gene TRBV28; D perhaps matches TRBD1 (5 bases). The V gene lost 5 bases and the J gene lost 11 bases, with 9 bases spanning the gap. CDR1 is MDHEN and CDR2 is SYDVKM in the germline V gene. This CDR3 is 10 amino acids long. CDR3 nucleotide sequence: TGTGCCAGCAGTAGAAGGGGCGCTTTCTTT. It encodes CASSRRGAFF.

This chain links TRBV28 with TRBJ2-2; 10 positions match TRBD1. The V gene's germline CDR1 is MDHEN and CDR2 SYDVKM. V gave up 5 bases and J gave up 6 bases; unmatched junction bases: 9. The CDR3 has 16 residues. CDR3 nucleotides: TGTGCCAGCAGTCCCCCGGGACAGGGGATTGCCGGGGAGCTGTTTTTT. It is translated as CASSPPGQGIAGELFF.

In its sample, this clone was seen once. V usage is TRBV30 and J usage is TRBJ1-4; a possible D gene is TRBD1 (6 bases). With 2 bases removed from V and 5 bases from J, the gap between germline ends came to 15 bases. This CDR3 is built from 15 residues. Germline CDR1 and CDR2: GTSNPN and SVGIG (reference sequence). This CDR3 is CAWSPPDRLNEKLFF. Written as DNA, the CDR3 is TGTGCCTGGAGTCCGCCGGACAGACTAAATGAAAAACTGTTTTTT.

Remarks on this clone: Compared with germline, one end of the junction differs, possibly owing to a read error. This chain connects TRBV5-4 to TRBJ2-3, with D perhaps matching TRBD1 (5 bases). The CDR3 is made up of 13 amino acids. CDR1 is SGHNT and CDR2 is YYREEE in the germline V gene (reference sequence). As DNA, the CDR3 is TGTGCCACCTCGCAGGGAAACTCAGACACGCAGTATTTT. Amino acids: CATSQGNSDTQYF.